The clone carrying this T cell receptor beta chain was seen only a few times. Its target is unknown. These data originate in a study of OX40 agonist ivuxolimab in advanced cancers. Study outcomes and limitations: Normalized expansion of T-cell clones was also low for some nonresponders.

Libraries were prepared by immunoSEQ multiplex PCR; TCRdb keeps only in-frame clonotypes and omits some of them. The data hold around 15,000 clones, with about four fifths observed a single time. The TCR originated in an adult with an advanced solid tumor such as melanoma, head and neck, liver or kidney cancer. Sequencing was performed on CD4+ or CD8+ T cells sorted from blood, taken in a trial of the OX40 agonist ivuxolimab.

The CDR3 is CASSAPEGYSEKLFF. The CDR3 DNA sequence: TGTGCCAGCAGCGCCCCCGAAGGGTATTCTGAAAAACTGTTTTTT. The V and J genes are TRBV7-9 and TRBJ1-4; the D is unclear. Trimming cost V 5 bases and J 7 bases, with 17 bases left between them. The CDR3 totals 15 residues. Germline CDR1 SEHNR, CDR2 FQNEAQ (reference sequence).